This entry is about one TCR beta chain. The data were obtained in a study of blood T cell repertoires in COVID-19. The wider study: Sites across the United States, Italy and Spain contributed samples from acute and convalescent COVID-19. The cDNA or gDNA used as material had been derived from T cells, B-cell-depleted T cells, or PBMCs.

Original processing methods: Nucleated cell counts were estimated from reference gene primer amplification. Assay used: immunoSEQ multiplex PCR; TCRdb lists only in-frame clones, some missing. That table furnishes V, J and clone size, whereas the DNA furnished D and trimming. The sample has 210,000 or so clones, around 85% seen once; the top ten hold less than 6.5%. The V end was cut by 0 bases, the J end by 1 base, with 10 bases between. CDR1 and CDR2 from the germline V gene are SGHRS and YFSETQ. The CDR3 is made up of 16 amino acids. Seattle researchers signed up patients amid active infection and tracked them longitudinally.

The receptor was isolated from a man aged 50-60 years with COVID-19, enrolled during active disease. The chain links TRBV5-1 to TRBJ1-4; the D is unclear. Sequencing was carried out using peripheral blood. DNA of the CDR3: TGCGCCAGCAGCTTGGAGGCAGGAGGAACTAATGAAAAACTGTTTTTT. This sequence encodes CASSLEAGGTNEKLFF.